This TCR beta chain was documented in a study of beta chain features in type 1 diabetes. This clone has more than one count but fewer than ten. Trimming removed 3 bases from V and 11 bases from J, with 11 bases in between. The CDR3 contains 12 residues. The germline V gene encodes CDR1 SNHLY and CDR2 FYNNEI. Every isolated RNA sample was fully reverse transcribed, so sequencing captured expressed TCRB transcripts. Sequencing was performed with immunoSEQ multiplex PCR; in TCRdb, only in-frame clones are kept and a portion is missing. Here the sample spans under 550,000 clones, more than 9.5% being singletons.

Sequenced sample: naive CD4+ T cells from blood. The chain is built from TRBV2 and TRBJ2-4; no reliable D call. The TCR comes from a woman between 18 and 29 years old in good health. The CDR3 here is CASSEGSLVQYF. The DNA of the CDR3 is TGTGCCAGCAGTGAGGGCAGTTTGGTTCAGTACTTC.